This T cell receptor (beta chain) was captured by sequencing in a study of graft-versus-host responses after intestinal transplantation. Study details: For 2 to 4 years after anti-thymocyte globulin induction, all recipients took tacrolimus and steroids. Overall study findings and caveats: Among recipient marrow samples, GvH clones were found; some appeared first in ileum or blood. Peak levels of circulating GvH clones tracked with early post-transplant HvG declines.

Profiled with immunoSEQ multiplex PCR; TCRdb holds only in-frame clones, not every one. Among approximately 99,000 clones listed, about nine tenths were seen once. CDR1 is MNHNS and CDR2 is SASEGT in the germline V gene. CDR3 size: 12 residues. V was cut by 1 base and J by 4 bases, with 5 bases left in between. With regard to this clone: Its antigen is undetermined.

The gene calls are TRBV6-1 and TRBJ2-7; D call uncertain. The source is a human donor who was the organ donor for an intestinal transplant. The sequenced sample was unstimulated CD4+ T cells sorted from spleen or lymph node cells, obtained before transplant. CDR3 nucleotides: TGTGCCAGCAGTGAAGGCAGTTACGAGCAGTACTTC. Its protein is CASSEGSYEQYF.